One sample yielded the 5 T cell receptor beta chains listed below, sequenced in a study of T cells in Graves' hyperthyroidism and ophthalmopathy. TCR beta CDR3 region amplification was performed from RNA transcripts. The HTBI primer set was used in a first-round RT-PCR of the TCR CDR3. From the multiplex PCR reads, TCRdb called clonotypes with MiXCR, one entry per CDR3 protein. This table holds around 490,000 distinct CDR3 sequences, roughly 21% found once. Sequencing used blood. The receptors here all came from a man between 35 and 55 years old with Graves' ophthalmopathy.

This clonotype was recorded many times. V is TRBV7-3 and J is TRBJ2-2; D gene ambiguous. Germline CDR1 and CDR2: SGHTA and FQGTGA. Trimming removed 3 bases at V and 1 base at J, with 9 bases between. This CDR3 comprises 15 residues. DNA of the CDR3: TGTGCCAGCAGCTTCGATGGTCGGAACACCGGGGAGCTGTTTTTT. As protein: CASSFDGRNTGELFF. The full variable domain, its missing parts supplied by reference TRBV7-3 and TRBJ2-2, is GAGVSQTPSNKVTEKGKYVELRCDPISGHTALYWYRQSLGQGPEFLIYFQGTGAADDSGLPNDRFFAVRPEGSVSTLKIQRTERGDSAVYLCASSFDGRNTGELFFGEGSRLTVL.

This clonotype was seen repeatedly, ten times or more. V is TRBV3-1 and J is TRBJ2-1; D unclear. V was clipped by 1 base and J by 7 bases, with 14 bases between them. Germline-derived CDR1 and CDR2 are LGHDT and YNNKEL (reference sequence). CDR3 length equals 15 residues. The CDR3 sequence: CASSQGPPARNEQFF. The CDR3 DNA is TGTGCCAGCAGCCAAGGGCCCCCCGCGCGGAATGAGCAGTTCTTC.

The rearrangement joins TRBV5-1 to TRBJ2-1; 12 bases align to TRBD2. This CDR3 is 17 amino acids long. V lost 0 bases to trimming and J lost 4 bases; unmatched junction nucleotides: 5. CDR1 is SGHRS, CDR2 YFSETQ, per germline. CDR3 residues: CASSLAASGRGYNEQFF. CDR3 coding DNA: TGCGCCAGCAGCTTGGCGGCTAGCGGGAGGGGGTACAATGAGCAGTTCTTC.

This chain connects TRBV3-1 to TRBJ1-1; D not resolved. The CDR3 sequence is 16 residues long. Germline V gene data show CDR1 as LGHDT and CDR2 as YNNKEL (reference sequence). V lost 4 bases to trimming and J lost 1 base, with 16 bases between them. This CDR3 is CASSPQKSIWNTEAFF. CDR3 sequence (DNA): TGTGCCAGCAGCCCGCAGAAGAGCATCTGGAACACTGAAGCTTTCTTT. The full variable domain, completed using reference TRBV3-1 and TRBJ1-1, is DTAVSQTPKYLVTQMGNDKSIKCEQNLGHDTMYWYKQDSKKFLKIMFSYNNKELIINETVPNRFSPKSPDKAHLNLHINSLELGDSAVYFCASSPQKSIWNTEAFFGQGTRLTVV.

This clonotype was seen at least ten times. This chain links TRBV6-1 with TRBJ2-3; 10 nucleotides agree with TRBD1. The V and J ends lost 5 bases and 5 bases, in that order; junction bases with no gene match: 16. The V gene's germline CDR1 is MNHNS and CDR2 SASEGT. The CDR3 has 18 amino acids. The CDR3 bases are TGTGCCAGCAGTCTATCCTCCCCCGGGACAGGGGCGAGAGATACGCAGTATTTT. It yields the protein CASSLSSPGTGARDTQYF.